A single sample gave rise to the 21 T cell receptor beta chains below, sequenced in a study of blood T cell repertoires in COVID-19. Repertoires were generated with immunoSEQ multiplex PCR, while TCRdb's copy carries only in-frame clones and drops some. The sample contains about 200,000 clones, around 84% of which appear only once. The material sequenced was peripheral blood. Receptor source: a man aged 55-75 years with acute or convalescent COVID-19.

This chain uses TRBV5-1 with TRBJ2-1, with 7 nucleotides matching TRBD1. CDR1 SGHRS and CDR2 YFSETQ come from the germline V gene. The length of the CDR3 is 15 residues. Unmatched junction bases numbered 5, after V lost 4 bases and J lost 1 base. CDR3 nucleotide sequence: TGCGCCAGCAGCCCCCGGACAGGATCCTACAATGAGCAGTTCTTC. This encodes CASSPRTGSYNEQFF. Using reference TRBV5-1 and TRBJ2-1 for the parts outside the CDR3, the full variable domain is KAGVTQTPRYLIKTRGQQVTLSCSPISGHRSVSWYQQTPGQGLQFLFEYFSETQRNKGNFPGRFSGRQFSNSRSEMNVSTLELGDSALYLCASSPRTGSYNEQFFGPGTRLTVL.

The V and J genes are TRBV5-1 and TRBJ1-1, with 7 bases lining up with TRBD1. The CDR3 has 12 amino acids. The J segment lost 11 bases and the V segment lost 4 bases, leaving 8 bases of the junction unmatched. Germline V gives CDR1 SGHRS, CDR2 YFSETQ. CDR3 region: CASSTDRDRAFF. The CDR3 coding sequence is TGCGCCAGCAGCACCGACAGGGATCGGGCTTTCTTT.

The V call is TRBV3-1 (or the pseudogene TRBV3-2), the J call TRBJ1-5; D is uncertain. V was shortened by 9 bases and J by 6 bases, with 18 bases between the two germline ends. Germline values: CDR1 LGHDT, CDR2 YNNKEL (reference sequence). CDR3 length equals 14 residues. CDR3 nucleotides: TGTGCCAGGATCAAACCGGGAGGGTCTCAGCCCCAGCATTTT. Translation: CARIKPGGSQPQHF.

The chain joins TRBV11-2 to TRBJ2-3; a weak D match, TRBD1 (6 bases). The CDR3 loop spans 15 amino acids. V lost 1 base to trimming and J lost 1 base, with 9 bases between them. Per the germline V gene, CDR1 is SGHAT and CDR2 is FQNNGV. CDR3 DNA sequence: TGTGCCAGCAGCTTAGTGGACAGAGGCACAGATACGCAGTATTTT. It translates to CASSLVDRGTDTQYF.

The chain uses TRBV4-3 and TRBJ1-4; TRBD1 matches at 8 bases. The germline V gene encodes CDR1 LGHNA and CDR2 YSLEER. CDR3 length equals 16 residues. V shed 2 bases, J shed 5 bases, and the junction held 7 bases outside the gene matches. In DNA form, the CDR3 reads TGCGCCAGCAGCCAAAACAGGGGGGAAACAAATGAAAAACTGTTTTTT. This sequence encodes CASSQNRGETNEKLFF.

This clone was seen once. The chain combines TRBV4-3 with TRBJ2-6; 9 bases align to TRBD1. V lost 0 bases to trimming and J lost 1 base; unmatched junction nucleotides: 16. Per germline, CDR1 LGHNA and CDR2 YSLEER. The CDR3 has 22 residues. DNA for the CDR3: TGCGCCAGCAGCCAAGACGTCGACGTCACAGGGGGCATTCGGTCTGGGGCCAACGTCCTGACTTTC. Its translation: CASSQDVDVTGGIRSGANVLTF.

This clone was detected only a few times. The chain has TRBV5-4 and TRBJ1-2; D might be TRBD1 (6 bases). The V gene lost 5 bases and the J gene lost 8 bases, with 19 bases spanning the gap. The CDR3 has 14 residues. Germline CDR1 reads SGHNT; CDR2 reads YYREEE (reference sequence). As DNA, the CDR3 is TGTGCCAGCAGGCCAGGACAGTCTGGAGGAGGCTACACCTTC. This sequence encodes CASRPGQSGGGYTF.

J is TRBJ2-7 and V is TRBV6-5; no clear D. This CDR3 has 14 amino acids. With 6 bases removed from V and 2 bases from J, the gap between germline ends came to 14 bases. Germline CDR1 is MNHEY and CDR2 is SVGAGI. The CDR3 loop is CASRVQMAAYEQYF. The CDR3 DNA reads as TGTGCCAGCAGGGTGCAGATGGCCGCCTACGAGCAGTACTTC.

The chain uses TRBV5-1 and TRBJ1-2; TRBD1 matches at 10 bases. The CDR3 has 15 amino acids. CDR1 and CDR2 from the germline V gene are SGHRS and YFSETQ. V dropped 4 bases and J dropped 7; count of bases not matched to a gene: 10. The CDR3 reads CASSPSGQGFSGYTF. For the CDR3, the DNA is TGCGCCAGCAGCCCATCGGGACAGGGGTTTTCTGGCTACACCTTC.

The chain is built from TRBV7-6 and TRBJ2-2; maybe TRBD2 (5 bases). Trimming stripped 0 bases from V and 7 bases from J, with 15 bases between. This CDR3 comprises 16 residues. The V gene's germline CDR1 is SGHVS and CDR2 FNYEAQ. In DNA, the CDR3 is TGTGCCAGCAGCTTAGCTCCCGACACGGCGGGCGGGGAGCTGTTTTTT. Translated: CASSLAPDTAGGELFF.

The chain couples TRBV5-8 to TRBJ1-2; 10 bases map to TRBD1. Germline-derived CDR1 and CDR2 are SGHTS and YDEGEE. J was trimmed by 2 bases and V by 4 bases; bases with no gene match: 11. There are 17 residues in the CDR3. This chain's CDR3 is CASSPGGQGLLNYGYTF. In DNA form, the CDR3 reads TGTGCCAGCAGCCCTGGGGGACAGGGGCTCCTAAACTATGGCTACACCTTC. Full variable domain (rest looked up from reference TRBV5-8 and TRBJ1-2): EAGVTQSPTHLIKTRGQQATLRCSPISGHTSVYWYQQALGLGLQFLLWYDEGEERNRGNFPPRFSGRQFPNYSSELNVNALELEDSALYLCASSPGGQGLLNYGYTFGSGTRLTVV.

CDR3 residues: CATSHESGAAKNIQYF. The CDR3 DNA sequence: TGTGCCACCAGCCACGAAAGTGGTGCGGCCAAAAACATTCAGTACTTC. The chain combines TRBV15 with TRBJ2-4; no reliable D call. From germline, CDR1 is LNHNV and CDR2 YYDKDF (reference sequence). The CDR3 spans 16 residues. V shed 5 bases and J shed 1 base, with 15 bases lying between them.

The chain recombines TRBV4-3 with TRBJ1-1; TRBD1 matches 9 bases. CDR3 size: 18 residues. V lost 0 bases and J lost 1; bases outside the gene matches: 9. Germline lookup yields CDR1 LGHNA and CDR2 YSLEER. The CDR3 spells CASSQDWTGVGANTEAFF. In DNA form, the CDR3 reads TGCGCCAGCAGCCAAGATTGGACAGGGGTGGGAGCGAACACTGAAGCTTTCTTT.

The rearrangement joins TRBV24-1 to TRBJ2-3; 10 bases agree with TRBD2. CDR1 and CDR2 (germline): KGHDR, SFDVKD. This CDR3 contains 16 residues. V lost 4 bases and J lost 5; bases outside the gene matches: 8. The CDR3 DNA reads TGTGCCACCAGTGAGGCGCTAGCGGGGGCGGTAGATACGCAGTATTTT. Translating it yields CATSEALAGAVDTQYF.

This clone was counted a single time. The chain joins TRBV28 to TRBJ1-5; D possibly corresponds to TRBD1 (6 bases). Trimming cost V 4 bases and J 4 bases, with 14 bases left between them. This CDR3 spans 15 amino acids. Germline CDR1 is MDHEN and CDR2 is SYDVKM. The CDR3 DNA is TGTGCCAGCAGTTCAACAGGGTCTGCTAATCAGCCCCAGCATTTT. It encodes CASSSTGSANQPQHF.

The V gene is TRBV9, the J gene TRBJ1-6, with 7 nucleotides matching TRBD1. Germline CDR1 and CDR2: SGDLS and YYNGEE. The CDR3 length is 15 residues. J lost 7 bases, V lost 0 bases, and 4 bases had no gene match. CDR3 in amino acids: CASSVETGMNSPLHF. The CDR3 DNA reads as TGTGCCAGCAGCGTAGAGACAGGGATGAATTCACCCCTCCACTTT. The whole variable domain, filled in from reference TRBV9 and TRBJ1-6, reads DSGVTQTPKHLITATGQRVTLRCSPRSGDLSVYWYQQSLDQGLQFLIQYYNGEERAKGNILERFSAQQFPDLHSELNLSSLELGDSALYFCASSVETGMNSPLHFGNGTRLTVT.

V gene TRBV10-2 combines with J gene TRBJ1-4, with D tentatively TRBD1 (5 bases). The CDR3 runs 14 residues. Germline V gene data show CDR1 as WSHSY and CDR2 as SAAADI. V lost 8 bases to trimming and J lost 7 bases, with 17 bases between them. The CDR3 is CASPGGSGIEKLFF. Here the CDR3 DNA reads TGCGCCAGCCCCGGGGGATCTGGGATTGAAAAACTGTTTTTT.

The CDR3 region is CASSPNTPSLPYF. The CDR3 region has the DNA TGTGCCAGCTCACCGAATACCCCTAGTCTGCCTTATTTT. The chain has TRBV18 and TRBJ2-3; no definite D call. The CDR3 runs to 13 residues. Between the trimmed V and J ends, which lost 3 bases and 15 bases, there was a span of 19 bases. CDR1 and CDR2 from the germline V gene are KGHSH and LQKENI.

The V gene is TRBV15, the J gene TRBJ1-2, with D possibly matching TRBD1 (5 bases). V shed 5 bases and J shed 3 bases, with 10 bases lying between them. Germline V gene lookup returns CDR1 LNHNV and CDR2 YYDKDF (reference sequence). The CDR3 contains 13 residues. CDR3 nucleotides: TGTGCCACCAGCGCGCAGGGATACTATGGCTACACCTTC. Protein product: CATSAQGYYGYTF.

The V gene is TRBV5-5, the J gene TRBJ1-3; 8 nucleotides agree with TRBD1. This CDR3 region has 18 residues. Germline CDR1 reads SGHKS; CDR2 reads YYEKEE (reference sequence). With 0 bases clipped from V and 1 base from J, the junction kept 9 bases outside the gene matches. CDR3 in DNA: TGTGCCAGCAGCTTGGTTTCCAGGGGGCGACTATCTGGAAACACCATATATTTT. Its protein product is CASSLVSRGRLSGNTIYF.

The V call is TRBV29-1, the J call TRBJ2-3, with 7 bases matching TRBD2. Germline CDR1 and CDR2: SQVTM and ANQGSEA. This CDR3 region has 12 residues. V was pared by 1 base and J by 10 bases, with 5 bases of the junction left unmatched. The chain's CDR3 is CSVEVGAGSQYF. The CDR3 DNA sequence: TGCAGCGTTGAAGTGGGAGCGGGGTCGCAGTATTTT.